In its sample, the clone carrying this TCR beta chain was seen many times. This entry belongs to a study of T cells in Graves' hyperthyroidism and ophthalmopathy. Authors of the study amplified TCR beta CDR3 regions from RNA transcripts. RT-PCR in the first round (using the HTBI primer set) targeted the TCR CDR3. MiXCR, run by TCRdb on the multiplex PCR reads, gives a single entry per CDR3 protein. The sample includes 250,000 to 300,000 distinct CDR3 sequences, roughly 15% of them seen just once. Germline CDR1 SGHRS, CDR2 YFSETQ. The CDR3 runs 14 residues. Trimming stripped 4 bases from V and 4 bases from J, with 13 bases between.

This receptor was identified in a woman in her thirties or forties with Graves' hyperthyroidism. Sequencing was done on a sample of blood. V usage is TRBV5-1 and J usage is TRBJ2-3; D perhaps matches TRBD1 (6 bases). CDR3 sequence: CASSEAGVADTQYF. CDR3 coding DNA: TGCGCCAGCAGCGAGGCAGGGGTGGCAGATACGCAGTATTTT.